This section outlines one T cell receptor beta chain sequence together with its context. Its cognate antigen is unknown. These data are taken from a study of T-cell reconstitution after alpha-beta-depleted transplantation in children. Regarding the study as a whole: Roughly two months post-transplant, alpha-beta T cells reportedly originated from several hundred graft clones that had expanded.

Preparation of the TCRbeta library was carried out with unique molecular identifiers. TCRdb re-analysed the PCR reads in MiXCR, keeping a single row per CDR3 protein. The sample carries fewer than 550,000 distinct CDR3 sequences, roughly 17% recorded once. The sequence derives from a boy less than two years old who had a stem cell transplant for Wiskott-Aldrich syndrome, so the T cells may come from the graft donor. The sample here was PBMCs, mostly from graft donor cells, taken 360 days after TCRalphabeta/CD19-depleted stem cell transplant.

CDR3 nucleotide sequence: TGTGCCAGCAGGGATATCGGACAGGGGGCTAAGACCCAGTACTTC. Residues: CASRDIGQGAKTQYF. The genes are TRBV7-8 and TRBJ2-5, with TRBD1 matching 11 bases. Germline CDR1 is SGHVS and CDR2 is FQNEAQ. This CDR3 has 15 residues. V was clipped by 6 bases and J by 6 bases; unmatched bases: 9.